Listed here are 32 T cell receptor beta chains from one sample, sequenced in a study of spatial heterogeneity in lung cancer. MiXCR was run by TCRdb on the 5' RACE reads, yielding one entry per CDR3 protein. This sample yields 17,000 or so distinct CDR3 sequences, of which roughly 23% are seen a single time; under 20% belongs to the top ten. Time point here: sample taken at primary tumor resection. Sequencing was performed on whole RNA extracted from tumor and nontumor lung tissue, or from frozen PBMC, and the material was left unsorted. This material consisted of PBMCs, taken at surgery. The receptors come from a female donor with early-stage non-small cell lung cancer.

This chain connects TRBV3-1 to TRBJ2-1; 11 bases are shared with TRBD1. J was trimmed by 9 bases and V by 5 bases; bases with no gene match: 9. CDR3 length: 15 amino acids. Germline assignment: CDR1 LGHDT and CDR2 YNNKEL (reference sequence). The CDR3 bases are TGTGCCAGCAGCGAATGGGGACAGGGGGGCCGTGAGCAGTTCTTC. Protein product: CASSEWGQGGREQFF.

This clonotype was seen only a few times. The chain combines TRBV5-8 with TRBJ1-1; D is unclear. CDR3 length equals 13 residues. Germline V gene data show CDR1 as SGHTS and CDR2 as YDEGEE. V was shortened by 3 bases and J by 4 bases, with 10 bases between the two germline ends. The CDR3: CASSSQWATEAFF. DNA of the CDR3: TGTGCCAGCAGCTCCCAGTGGGCCACTGAAGCTTTCTTT.

V is TRBV5-4 and J is TRBJ2-1, with a weak D call TRBD1 (5 bases). The CDR3 extends over 13 amino acids. V lost 4 bases, J lost 6 bases, and 11 bases lay in between. Per germline, CDR1 SGHNT and CDR2 YYREEE (reference sequence). The CDR3 here is CASSLPDTNEQFF. The CDR3 nucleotides are TGTGCCAGCAGCCTCCCGGACACCAATGAGCAGTTCTTC.

The chain has TRBV18 and TRBJ2-7, with D uncertain. Per the germline V gene, CDR1 is KGHSH and CDR2 is LQKENI. CDR3 length: 13 amino acids. Deletions cut 4 bases from V and 6 bases from J, with 13 bases between. The chain's CDR3 is CASSQRSDSEQYF. CDR3 coding DNA: TGTGCCAGCTCACAACGGTCGGATTCCGAGCAGTACTTC. The whole variable domain, remainder taken from reference TRBV18 and TRBJ2-7, is NAGVMQNPRHLVRRRGQEARLRCSPMKGHSHVYWYRQLPEEGLKFMVYLQKENIIDESGMPKERFSAEFPKEGPSILRIQQVVRGDSAAYFCASSQRSDSEQYFGPGTRLTVT.

This clonotype was found many times. V gene TRBV28 combines with J gene TRBJ1-5; tentatively, D is TRBD1 (5 bases). V lost 2 bases and J lost 4, with 12 bases in between. Germline CDR1 MDHEN, CDR2 SYDVKM. CDR3 length: 15 residues. CDR3 in DNA: TGTGCCAGCAGTTTAGGAGGGGCGCGAAATCAGCCCCAGCATTTT. This gives the protein CASSLGGARNQPQHF.

The chain employs TRBV10-3 and TRBJ2-7; tentatively, D is TRBD1 (5 bases). V lost 4 bases, J lost 4 bases, and 14 bases lay in between. The CDR3 is made up of 14 amino acids. Germline loops: CDR1 ENHRY, CDR2 SYGVKD. In DNA, the CDR3 is TGTGCCATCAGTGGTCAGGGTCCCCATTACGAGCAGTACTTC. It codes for CAISGQGPHYEQYF.

This clonotype showed up many times. The genes are TRBV20-1 and TRBJ2-7; 15 bases match TRBD2. There are 19 residues in the CDR3. CDR1 is DFQATT and CDR2 is SNEGSKA in the germline V gene (reference sequence). The trim removed 3 bases at V and 0 bases at J, leaving 12 bases unmatched. CDR3 bases: TGCAGTGCTAGGAACTCCGTAGGACTAGCGGGAGGGCTCTCCTACGAGCAGTACTTC. Its translation: CSARNSVGLAGGLSYEQYF.

The table lists this clonotype with many counts. A much larger clone is a single base away; this may be a read error. It is likely a read error, because the conserved phenylalanine at the end of the CDR3 is missing. J is TRBJ2-4 and V is TRBV20-1; D remains unclear. The V gene lost 2 bases and the J gene lost 1 base, with 9 bases spanning the gap. This CDR3 region has 14 residues. Germline values: CDR1 DFQATT, CDR2 SNEGSKA (reference sequence). DNA for the CDR3: TGCAGTGCTAGAATTTCAAGTGCCAAAAACATTCAGTACTCC. Translating gives CSARISSAKNIQYS.

This clonotype has ten or more counts. The chain has TRBV12-3 or TRBV12-4 and TRBJ2-5; D gene uncertain. With 3 bases removed from V and 1 base from J, the gap between germline ends came to 6 bases. The CDR3 totals 13 residues. In nucleotides, the CDR3 is TGTGCCAGCAGTTTTTGGTTCCAAGAGACCCAGTACTTC. It codes for CASSFWFQETQYF.

This clonotype showed up many times. The chain uses TRBV15 and TRBJ2-7, with 9 bases matching TRBD2. V lost 3 bases and J lost 8; bases outside the gene matches: 11. CDR3 length: 15 amino acids. Germline CDR1 LNHNV, CDR2 YYDKDF (reference sequence). The CDR3 nucleotides are TGTGCCACCAGCAGGCCGGGACTAGCCCTTTCGAAGCAGTACTTC. Amino acids: CATSRPGLALSKQYF.

Ten or more counts support this clonotype. The rearrangement links TRBV7-2 to TRBJ1-4, with a weak D call TRBD1 (6 bases). The CDR3 is 15 amino acids. CDR1 is SGHTA, CDR2 FQGNSA, per germline. Trimming took 2 bases from V and 5 from J, leaving 12 bases between them. This chain's CDR3 is CASSLTGTRNEKLFF. Written as DNA, the CDR3 is TGTGCCAGCAGCTTAACCGGGACACGAAATGAAAAACTGTTTTTT.

This clonotype came up many times. V is TRBV20-1 and J is TRBJ2-3; 11 nucleotides match TRBD2. This CDR3 is 17 amino acids long. The junction had 11 bases not matched to a gene; V was cut back by 1 base and J by 5 bases. CDR1 and CDR2 from the germline V gene are DFQATT and SNEGSKA (reference sequence). DNA for the CDR3: TGCAGTGCTAGAGGTACCGGGACTAGCGGTGGGAGAGATACGCAGTATTTT. Translation gives CSARGTGTSGGRDTQYF.

This clonotype has a count of ten or more. V usage is TRBV7-8 and J usage is TRBJ2-2; D may match TRBD1 or TRBD2 (5 bases each). The ends were cut back, 5 bases at V and 6 bases at J, with 13 bases in the middle. There are 14 residues in the CDR3. Germline lookup yields CDR1 SGHVS and CDR2 FQNEAQ. DNA for the CDR3: TGTGCCAGCAGCATCCGGGACCGGGCCGGGGAGCTGTTTTTT. Translated: CASSIRDRAGELFF.

This clonotype qualifies as medium-sized. The chain joins TRBV28 to TRBJ2-7, with a tentative D call TRBD1 (6 bases). Trimming left V 6 bases short and J 0 bases short, with 12 bases between. CDR1 MDHEN and CDR2 SYDVKM come from the germline V gene. This CDR3 comprises 14 residues. Written as DNA, the CDR3 is TGTGCCAGCAGCCTGGGACACAACTCCTACGAGCAGTACTTC. Protein: CASSLGHNSYEQYF.

This clonotype was detected only once. The rearrangement joins TRBV19 to TRBJ2-1; the match to TRBD2 covers 13 bases. The CDR3 contains 14 residues. Germline values: CDR1 LNHDA, CDR2 SQIVND (reference sequence). With V trimmed by 6 bases and J by 8 bases, 4 bases remained unmatched. The CDR3 loop is CASSWTSGSDEQFF. DNA of the CDR3: TGTGCCAGTAGCTGGACTAGCGGGAGCGATGAGCAGTTCTTC.

The V call is TRBV9, the J call TRBJ1-6, with 9 bases that match TRBD1. Trimming took 3 bases from V and 9 from J; bases not matched to a gene: 4. Per the germline V gene, CDR1 is SGDLS and CDR2 is YYNGEE. This CDR3 is 14 amino acids long. CDR3 sequence (DNA): TGTGCCAGCAGCGACGGGACAGGGTTTTCACCCCTCCACTTT. It translates to CASSDGTGFSPLHF.

The chain is built from TRBV27 and TRBJ2-1; D is unresolved. V shed 0 bases and J shed 0 bases, with 3 bases lying between them. CDR1 and CDR2 from the germline V gene are MNHEY and SMNVEV (reference sequence). CDR3 length: 14 residues. The CDR3, as DNA: TGTGCCAGCAGTTTATCGGCCTCCTACAATGAGCAGTTCTTC. This translates into CASSLSASYNEQFF.

DNA for the CDR3: TGTGCCAGCAGCCAAGAATTTCCGAAAAAGGGAGGGACAGGGGGCCTAAGCAACTACTACGAGCAGTACGTC. It encodes CASSQEFPKKGGTGGLSNYYEQYV. The V call is TRBV14, the J call TRBJ2-7; 12 bases agree with TRBD1. The V segment lost 0 bases and the J segment 3 bases; nucleotides outside the gene matches: 27. This CDR3 contains 24 residues. Germline V gives CDR1 SGHDN, CDR2 FVKESK.

This rearrangement joins TRBV7-6 to TRBJ2-7; 8 nucleotides align to TRBD2. The V and J ends lost 0 bases and 7 bases, in that order; junction bases with no gene match: 11. The germline CDR1 and CDR2 sequences are SGHVS and FNYEAQ. The CDR3 is 16 amino acids. The CDR3 DNA follows: TGTGCCAGCAGCTTAGCGTTGGTAGCGGGGAGTGTAGAGCAGTACTTC. The encoded protein is CASSLALVAGSVEQYF.

In its sample, this clonotype is medium-sized. The genes are TRBV5-6 and TRBJ2-7; D is undetermined. This CDR3 is 14 amino acids long. CDR1 is SGHDT and CDR2 is YYEEEE in the germline V gene. V lost 2 bases to trimming and J lost 0 bases, with 9 bases between them. The CDR3 loop reads CASSLGGDSYEQYF. DNA for the CDR3: TGTGCCAGCAGCTTAGGCGGCGACTCCTACGAGCAGTACTTC. Full variable domain (outside the CDR3, taken from reference TRBV5-6 and TRBJ2-7): DAGVTQSPTHLIKTRGQQVTLRCSPKSGHDTVSWYQQALGQGPQFIFQYYEEEERQRGNFPDRFSGHQFPNYSSELNVNALLLGDSALYLCASSLGGDSYEQYFGPGTRLTVT.

The J gene is TRBJ1-6, the V gene TRBV7-9, with TRBD1 identical over 7 bases. This CDR3 has 14 amino acids. Per the germline V gene, CDR1 is SEHNR and CDR2 is FQNEAQ (reference sequence). V lost 6 bases, J lost 8 bases, and 7 bases stayed unmatched. CDR3: CASSRGQNYSPLHF. CDR3 bases: TGTGCCAGCAGTCGGGGACAGAATTATTCACCCCTCCACTTT.

The chain couples TRBV28 to TRBJ1-2; D possibly corresponds to TRBD1 (5 bases). The V end was cut by 6 bases, the J end by 11 bases, with 34 bases between. The CDR3 has 18 residues. In germline, CDR1 is MDHEN, CDR2 SYDVKM. In DNA, the CDR3 is TGTGCCAGCAGCCAACCTTTGACCAGACAGAATCGTATCCGGGGATACACCTTC. Amino acid sequence: CASSQPLTRQNRIRGYTF.

This clonotype was seen once. The chain is built from TRBV20-1 and TRBJ1-6; D is perhaps TRBD1 (6 bases). This CDR3 spans 17 amino acids. V was trimmed by 0 bases and J by 0 bases, leaving 12 bases between them. Germline CDR1 and CDR2: DFQATT and SNEGSKA (reference sequence). Written as DNA, the CDR3 is TGCAGTGCTAGAGATTGGGACAAGAGCTCCTATAATTCACCCCTCCACTTT. This gives the protein CSARDWDKSSYNSPLHF.

This clonotype has ten or more counts. The chain uses TRBV7-9 and TRBJ2-1; D might be TRBD2 (6 bases). V was pared by 1 base and J by 7 bases, with 20 bases between. The germline V gene has CDR1 SEHNR and CDR2 FQNEAQ (reference sequence). This CDR3 is built from 17 residues. CDR3 DNA sequence: TGTGCCAGCAGCTTAGAGGCCCGGGACTCGGGTTGGAATGAGCAGTTCTTC. Its protein product is CASSLEARDSGWNEQFF.

This clonotype was counted many times. The gene calls are TRBV13 and TRBJ2-5; D not certain. Trimming stripped 1 base from V and 4 bases from J, with 7 bases between. CDR1 and CDR2 (germline): PRHDT, FYEKMQ (reference sequence). CDR3 length: 13 residues. CDR3 coding DNA: TGTGCCAGCAGCTTAGCTCAGGCAGAGACCCAGTACTTC. Translation: CASSLAQAETQYF.

This chain uses TRBV7-2 with TRBJ2-3; D perhaps matches TRBD2 (6 bases). Between the trimmed V and J ends, which lost 5 bases and 3 bases, there was a span of 9 bases. CDR1 SGHTA and CDR2 FQGNSA come from the germline V gene. CDR3 length: 13 amino acids. The chain's CDR3 is CASSRGFTDTQYF. Written as DNA, the CDR3 is TGTGCCAGCAGCCGGGGGTTTACAGATACGCAGTATTTT. Using reference TRBV7-2 and TRBJ2-3 for the parts outside the CDR3, the full variable domain is GAGVSQSPSNKVTEKGKDVELRCDPISGHTALYWYRQSLGQGLEFLIYFQGNSAPDKSGLPSDRFSAERTGGSVSTLTIQRTQQEDSAVYLCASSRGFTDTQYFGPGTRLTVL.

At least ten counts were recorded for this clonotype. The gene calls are TRBV20-1 and TRBJ2-7, with D possibly being TRBD1 (6 bases). The CDR3 contains 14 residues. Germline V gene sequence: CDR1 DFQATT, CDR2 SNEGSKA (reference sequence). V was pared by 2 bases and J by 3 bases, with 14 bases between. CDR3 region: CSARLHRANYEQYF. CDR3 in DNA: TGCAGTGCTAGACTCCACAGGGCAAACTACGAGCAGTACTTC.

This clonotype was seen at least ten times. This sequence joins TRBV2 and TRBJ2-2; the D gene is possibly TRBD1 (5 bases). This CDR3 is 14 amino acids long. V was pared by 7 bases and J by 5 bases, with 14 bases between. From germline, CDR1 is SNHLY and CDR2 FYNNEI. Here the CDR3 reads CASNPRVMTGELFF. CDR3 coding DNA: TGTGCCAGCAACCCCAGGGTTATGACCGGGGAGCTGTTTTTT.

The gene calls are TRBV5-1 and TRBJ1-1, with TRBD1 as a possible D gene (6 bases). Germline CDR1 is SGHRS and CDR2 is YFSETQ. This CDR3 spans 17 amino acids. Trimming took off 1 base at V and 5 bases at J, with 21 bases between the two ends. Here the CDR3 DNA reads TGCGCCAGCAGCTTGTTGTCTTTGATAGGGGGGAGGACTGAAGCTTTCTTT. Its translation is CASSLLSLIGGRTEAFF.

This clonotype was observed many times. The gene calls are TRBV7-2 and TRBJ1-2; 7 bases map to TRBD1. Looked up from germline, CDR1 is SGHTA and CDR2 is FQGNSA. The CDR3 has 16 residues. V lost 5 bases to trimming and J lost 2 bases; unmatched junction nucleotides: 11. The CDR3 sequence: CASSKGQSASNYGYTF. CDR3 coding DNA: TGTGCCAGCAGCAAGGGACAGTCCGCAAGCAACTATGGCTACACCTTC.

The CDR3 sequence: CASSYRVGGPAGELFF. The CDR3 DNA sequence: TGTGCCAGCAGTTACCGGGTCGGGGGGCCAGCCGGGGAGCTGTTTTTT. The genes are TRBV6-5 and TRBJ2-2; perhaps TRBD2 as D (7 bases). This CDR3 comprises 16 residues. V dropped 2 bases and J dropped 6 bases, with 16 bases sitting between them. Germline V CDR1 and CDR2: MNHEY, SVGAGI.

At least ten counts were recorded for this clonotype. The CDR3 protein is CSARRGRGPALETQYF. The DNA for the CDR3 is TGCAGTGCTAGAAGGGGTCGCGGGCCAGCGCTAGAGACCCAGTACTTC. The chain links TRBV20-1 to TRBJ2-5, with D tentatively TRBD1 or TRBD2 (5 bases each). Germline CDR1 reads DFQATT; CDR2 reads SNEGSKA (reference sequence). The V gene lost 2 bases and the J gene lost 4 bases, with 20 bases spanning the gap. The length of the CDR3 is 16 residues.